Included here is one T cell receptor (beta chain) sequence, with context. Its target is unknown. These data belong to a study of cytomegalovirus exposure and HLA in healthy donors. Study-level findings and limits: Common viral pathogens seemed, in a later analysis, to connect with several of the most significant clusters.

Nominal health characterized the donors when sampled, though unrecorded immune exposures were likely. The study ran its PCR with 60 Vbeta and 13 Jbeta primers. Profiled with immunoSEQ multiplex PCR; TCRdb holds only in-frame clones, not every one. The top ten hold more than 1.2% of the sample, which has 150,000 to 180,000 clones, about three quarters seen once. The CDR3 is made up of 11 amino acids. Germline trimming cut 10 bases from V and 6 bases from J; bases unmatched to any gene: 4. The germline gives CDR1 SGHTA, CDR2 FQGNSA. The sample was PBMCs. The gene calls are TRBV7-2 and TRBJ2-3; 7 nucleotides line up with TRBD2. This receptor was identified in a man between 18 and 29 years old in good health and CMV-seronegative. CDR3 region: CATHGGDTQYF. The CDR3 nucleotides read TGTGCCACCCACGGGGGGGATACGCAGTATTTT. The full variable domain, completed using reference TRBV7-2 and TRBJ2-3, is GAGVSQSPSNKVTEKGKDVELRCDPISGHTALYWYRQSLGQGLEFLIYFQGNSAPDKSGLPSDRFSAERTGGSVSTLTIQRTQQEDSAVYLCATHGGDTQYFGPGTRLTVL.